This T cell receptor (beta chain) was obtained from a study of CD8 T cells in Susac syndrome (dated by TCRdb to between 2019 and 2020). As for the study more broadly: Repertoire sequencing was used to test whether CD8+ T cell activation and differentiation in Susac syndrome was antigen driven. CD8+ T cell repertoire clonality was compared between about a dozen healthy donors, some 14 Susac syndrome patients and about 15 multiple sclerosis patients. The full study reports these points: The number of individuals in the TCR sequencing and HLA analysis was recognized as being relatively small.

Turning to this clonotype: Its antigen remains undetermined. The record has no base qualities; no much larger clone is one base away.

RNA was extracted using the RNeasy kit, and about 0.45 to 1 ug of the RNA was reverse transcribed with random hexamers. The immunoSEQ multiplex PCR assay, covering 54 Vbeta and 13 Jbeta segments, was used to amplify TCR beta CDR3 regions. PCR amplification bias was corrected using a synthetic template baseline for primer optimization and computational correction. On the authors' methods: Reads were annotated to V, D and J genes according to IMGT and were analyzed with immunoSEQ Analyzer, with only productive sequences retained. Clonality was calculated as one minus the Shannon entropy normalized by log2 of the number of productive unique sequences. Public and private clones were assessed among the 100 most prevalent clones of each patient and control. Clones were defined as Susac-specific when absent from the healthy and MS cohorts, from about 1,100 published viral clones and from other ImmuneACCESS disease sequences. In TCRdb, the public reads were trimmed at Q25 with fastp and aligned with MiXCR, with productive beta chains retained. CDR3 protein sequences are deduplicated, and each keeps its most common genes and DNA. TCRdb, rather than the study authors, made the V and J calls. This sample comprises approximately 76,000 distinct CDR3 sequences, over 85% of them detected only once. The ten biggest clones cover under 0.5% of the sample.

A distance of 5 bases separates the germline ends of V and J, which lose 4 bases and 5 bases respectively. The CDR3 contains 11 residues, cysteine and phenylalanine counted. Of all the DNA, just the CDR3 is kept, 33 bases in frame from base 1. Looking up the germline V gene (reference sequence) yields CDR1 SEHNR and CDR2 FQNEAQ. High-throughput TCR beta sequencing profiled peripheral blood CD8+ and CD4+ T cells from healthy donors, Susac syndrome patients and multiple sclerosis patients. Treatment-naive patients with stable or active relapsing-remitting disease fulfilling revised McDonald criteria were used as multiple sclerosis controls. Bulk CD8+ and CD4+ T cells were purified by magnetic negative isolation, whereas CD8+ TEMRA cells were enriched by FACS. Blood was collected in EDTA tubes and processed within 24 hours, with PBMCs isolated through density gradient centrifugation. PBMCs intended for TCR sequencing were cryopreserved in liquid nitrogen and were subsequently thawed in a 37 degrees C water bath. The sorted or isolated CD4+, CD8+ and CD8+ TEMRA cells had a purity of 90% or higher.

The chain employs TRBV7-9 and TRBJ2-5, with the D gene call left open. The sample taken for sequencing was CD8+ T cells from PBMCs. The sequence was obtained from a human donor with multiple sclerosis. The CDR3 in this case is CASSSRETQYF. The nucleotide sequence reads as follows: TGTGCCAGCAGCTCTCGGGAGACCCAGTACTTC.